This T cell receptor (beta chain) was identified during a study of OX40 agonist ivuxolimab in advanced cancers. Turning to the study itself: Patients received ivuxolimab, an intravenous treatment, every 2 weeks at 0.01 to 10 mg/kg. Antecedent anti-PD-1, anti-PD-L1 or anti-CTLA-4 therapy was permissible, with approximately 44% having received some. Partial responses were seen in three patients, one with hepatocellular carcinoma and two with cutaneous melanoma. Findings and limits, study-wide: Clonal expansion from baseline to week 6 occurred in both CD4+ and CD8+ T cells.

This clone showed up just a few times. The antigen remains undetermined. The V end was cut by 2 bases, the J end by 7 bases, with 17 bases between. Per the germline V gene, CDR1 is GTSNPN and CDR2 is SVGIG (reference sequence). The CDR3 is 14 amino acids. Sequencing was performed with immunoSEQ multiplex PCR; in TCRdb, only in-frame clones are kept and a portion is missing. Of over 65,000 clones in the sample, 80% to 90% were seen once. This specimen consisted of CD4+ or CD8+ T cells sorted from blood, obtained in a trial of the OX40 agonist ivuxolimab. The J gene is TRBJ1-1, the V gene TRBV30; possibly TRBD1 for D (5 bases). The source of this sequence is an adult with an advanced solid tumor such as melanoma, head and neck, liver or kidney cancer. CDR3 coding DNA: TGTGCCTGGAGTCCTTCCATATGGACAAATGAAGCTTTCTTT. Its protein product is CAWSPSIWTNEAFF.